These 32 T cell receptor beta chains originate from one sample sequenced in a study of blood T cell repertoires in COVID-19. Repertoires were generated with immunoSEQ multiplex PCR, while TCRdb's copy carries only in-frame clones and drops some. Of some 110,000 clones listed, about 83% are singletons. The source material was peripheral blood. The source is a human donor in a cohort sampled during active COVID-19.

The chain couples TRBV10-3 to TRBJ2-3, with TRBD2 identical over 16 bases. The length of the CDR3 is 18 residues. V lost 6 bases, J lost 4 bases, and 10 bases stayed unmatched. The V gene's germline CDR1 is ENHRY and CDR2 SYGVKD. In nucleotides, the CDR3 is TGTGCCATCAGGGACGGGACTAGCGGGAGGGCTGGGGCAGATACGCAGTATTTT. Its protein is CAIRDGTSGRAGADTQYF.

The chain employs TRBV15 and TRBJ2-6, with 10 bases matching TRBD1. CDR3 length: 21 amino acids. J was trimmed by 2 bases and V by 1 base; bases with no gene match: 14. Germline CDR1 and CDR2: LNHNV and YYDKDF (reference sequence). Written as DNA, the CDR3 is TGTGCCACCAGCAGAGTTGCCCCGGGACAGGGGCTGTTCCCTGGGGCCAACGTCCTGACTTTC. This codes for CATSRVAPGQGLFPGANVLTF.

The sample holds one count of this clone. This chain uses TRBV11-2 with TRBJ2-1; tentative D call: TRBD2 (6 bases). V was clipped by 2 bases and J by 7 bases, with 15 bases between them. This CDR3 contains 15 residues. Looked up from germline, CDR1 is SGHAT and CDR2 is FQNNGV. The CDR3 DNA follows: TGTGCCAGCAGCTTATTGGGGTGGAGGGAAAATGAGCAGTTCTTC. Its translation is CASSLLGWRENEQFF. The entire variable domain, with the rest obtained from reference TRBV11-2 and TRBJ2-1, is as follows: EAGVAQSPRYKIIEKRQSVAFWCNPISGHATLYWYQQILGQGPKLLIQFQNNGVVDDSQLPKDRFSAERLKGVDSTLKIQPAKLEDSAVYLCASSLLGWRENEQFFGPGTRLTVL.

V gene TRBV6-5 combines with J gene TRBJ2-3, with D possibly TRBD2 on 5 matching bases. Germline V gives CDR1 MNHEY, CDR2 SVGAGI. This CDR3 has 16 residues. Trimming took 4 bases from V and 0 from J, leaving 14 bases between them. Here the CDR3 reads CASSSSLASSTDTQYF. The DNA of the CDR3 is TGTGCCAGCAGTTCTTCCCTAGCATCTAGCACAGATACGCAGTATTTT.

CDR3 residues: CASSLEQGARNEQFF. The CDR3 DNA sequence: TGCGCCAGCAGCTTGGAGCAGGGGGCTAGGAATGAGCAGTTCTTC. The rearrangement links TRBV5-1 to TRBJ2-1; TRBD1 matches at 8 bases. With V trimmed by 0 bases and J by 7 bases, 6 bases remained unmatched. Germline CDR1 is SGHRS and CDR2 is YFSETQ. The CDR3 contains 15 residues.

This sequence joins TRBV10-1 and TRBJ2-7; TRBD1 agrees at 8 bases. Germline assignment: CDR1 WNHNN and CDR2 SYGVQD (reference sequence). J gave up 6 bases and V 5 bases, and 3 bases lay outside the gene matches. The CDR3 is 12 amino acids. As DNA, the CDR3 is TGCGCCAGCAGTAGGACAGGGTTCGAGCAGTACTTC. It yields the protein CASSRTGFEQYF.

This clone showed up just a few times. The rearrangement uses TRBV7-9 and TRBJ2-7; D is perhaps TRBD1 (5 bases). From germline, CDR1 is SEHNR and CDR2 FQNEAQ (reference sequence). The CDR3 extends over 14 amino acids. V lost 9 bases, J lost 2 bases, and 17 bases lay in between. The CDR3 region is CASKPQGPTYEQYF. CDR3 nucleotide sequence: TGTGCCAGTAAACCTCAGGGCCCTACCTACGAGCAGTACTTC.

The V call is TRBV19, the J call TRBJ2-7; TRBD1 is a possible D gene (5 bases). CDR1 and CDR2 from the germline V gene are LNHDA and SQIVND (reference sequence). V was cut by 11 bases and J by 5 bases, with 19 bases left in between. The CDR3 consists of 13 residues. This chain's CDR3 is CAGRGWQANEQYF. The CDR3 DNA is TGTGCCGGAAGGGGCTGGCAGGCAAACGAGCAGTACTTC.

This sequence joins TRBV4-3 and TRBJ2-1, with TRBD1 matching over 10 bases. Unmatched junction bases numbered 20, after V lost 4 bases and J lost 2 bases. Germline V gene data show CDR1 as LGHNA and CDR2 as YSLEER. This CDR3 has 21 amino acids. In nucleotides, the CDR3 is TGCGCCAGCAGCCCTACACCGACAGGGGGCTCGCGGACCTCGGCCTACAATGAGCAGTTCTTC. Protein product: CASSPTPTGGSRTSAYNEQFF.

The chain recombines TRBV7-8 with TRBJ2-3; possible D gene TRBD2, 6 bases. The CDR3 covers 13 residues. Trimming removed 0 bases from V and 6 bases from J, with 7 bases in between. The V gene's germline CDR1 is SGHVS and CDR2 FQNEAQ. CDR3: CASSLAGGDTQYF. In DNA form, the CDR3 reads TGTGCCAGCAGCTTAGCAGGAGGGGATACGCAGTATTTT.

In its sample, this clone was seen a few times. The chain is built from TRBV9 and TRBJ2-7; 7 nucleotides line up with TRBD1. The V gene's germline CDR1 is SGDLS and CDR2 YYNGEE. The CDR3 contains 13 residues. V trimming: 3 bases; J trimming: 5 bases; junction bases outside the gene matches: 5. CDR3 sequence reads: CASSEGQSNEQYF. CDR3 nucleotides: TGTGCCAGCAGCGAGGGACAGAGCAACGAGCAGTACTTC.

V usage is TRBV4-1 and J usage is TRBJ2-3; 16 nucleotides agree with TRBD2. Germline V lookup: CDR1 MGHRA, CDR2 YSYEKL. Germline trimming cut 5 bases from V and 2 bases from J; bases unmatched to any gene: 4. CDR3 length: 17 residues. The CDR3 loop reads CASSSGLAGGYTDTQYF. The CDR3 DNA sequence: TGCGCCAGCAGCTCGGGACTAGCGGGAGGGTACACAGATACGCAGTATTTT.

The chain recombines TRBV28 with TRBJ1-2, with 9 bases aligning to TRBD1. With V trimmed by 6 bases and J by 4 bases, 12 bases remained unmatched. Germline values: CDR1 MDHEN, CDR2 SYDVKM. The CDR3 length is 16 residues. The CDR3 region has the DNA TGTGCCAGCAGCCCCCCGGGACAGGGAGCATCCTATGGCTACACCTTC. Amino acids: CASSPPGQGASYGYTF.

The rearrangement links TRBV9 to TRBJ2-3; D is unclear. The germline V gene encodes CDR1 SGDLS and CDR2 YYNGEE. V lost 0 bases, J lost 5 bases, and 4 bases lay in between. This CDR3 comprises 12 residues. DNA for the CDR3: TGTGCCAGCAGCGTAGGTCTAGATACGCAGTATTTT. Translating gives CASSVGLDTQYF.

V gene TRBV4-1 combines with J gene TRBJ2-1; D remains unclear. The CDR3 consists of 14 residues. Per germline, CDR1 MGHRA and CDR2 YSYEKL. Deletions cut 0 bases from V and 2 bases from J, with 5 bases between. The CDR3 region is CASSQDAPYNEQFF. The CDR3 DNA reads as TGCGCCAGCAGCCAAGACGCGCCCTACAATGAGCAGTTCTTC.

The CDR3 sequence is CASSNTGGWETQYF. The CDR3 nucleotides are TGTGCCAGTAGTAACACAGGGGGTTGGGAGACCCAGTACTTC. The chain links TRBV19 to TRBJ2-5; TRBD1 aligns across 8 bases. Germline V CDR1 and CDR2: LNHDA, SQIVND (reference sequence). The CDR3 is made up of 14 amino acids. Losses at the gene ends were 4 bases for V and 5 bases for J; bases not matched to a gene: 6. Based on the CDR3 plus reference TRBV19 and TRBJ2-5, the full variable domain is DGGITQSPKYLFRKEGQNVTLSCEQNLNHDAMYWYRQDPGQGLRLIYYSQIVNDFQKGDIAEGYSVSREKKESFPLTVTSAQKNPTAFYLCASSNTGGWETQYFGPGTRLLVL.

The J gene is TRBJ2-2, the V gene TRBV4-2, with D perhaps TRBD2 (5 bases). The CDR3 is 15 residues long. V was cut by 1 base and J by 3 bases, with 9 bases left in between. The germline V gene encodes CDR1 LGHNA and CDR2 YNFKEQ. The CDR3 DNA follows: TGTGCCAGCAGCCAAGCGGGATCGGACACCGGGGAGCTGTTTTTT. It translates to CASSQAGSDTGELFF.

The rearrangement links TRBV2 to TRBJ2-1, with 9 bases fitting TRBD2. CDR3 length: 16 residues. J was trimmed by 4 bases and V by 4 bases; bases with no gene match: 8. Germline V gene data show CDR1 as SNHLY and CDR2 as FYNNEI. The DNA of the CDR3 is TGTGCCAGCAGTGTCACCCTTAGCGGGAGTTACAATGAGCAGTTCTTC. Residues: CASSVTLSGSYNEQFF.

This clone has just a few counts. V gene TRBV27 combines with J gene TRBJ1-5; TRBD1 matches 7 bases. Germline lookup yields CDR1 MNHEY and CDR2 SMNVEV (reference sequence). This CDR3 comprises 15 residues. Unmatched junction bases numbered 2, after V lost 1 base and J lost 2 bases. The CDR3 spells CASSLFGQGNQPQHF. For the CDR3, the DNA is TGTGCCAGCAGTTTATTTGGACAGGGCAATCAGCCCCAGCATTTT.

The chain carries TRBV18 and TRBJ1-1; a weak D match, TRBD1 (5 bases). Trimming removed 5 bases at V and 0 bases at J, with 7 bases between. This CDR3 is 13 amino acids long. Looked up from germline, CDR1 is KGHSH and CDR2 is LQKENI. The CDR3 reads CASSADMNTEAFF. The CDR3 DNA reads TGTGCCAGCTCAGCGGACATGAACACTGAAGCTTTCTTT. The full variable domain, rest sourced from reference TRBV18 and TRBJ1-1, is NAGVMQNPRHLVRRRGQEARLRCSPMKGHSHVYWYRQLPEEGLKFMVYLQKENIIDESGMPKERFSAEFPKEGPSILRIQQVVRGDSAAYFCASSADMNTEAFFGQGTRLTVV.

The chain joins TRBV19 to TRBJ1-1; D might be TRBD1 (5 bases). Trimming shortened V by 3 bases and J by 5 bases, and 16 bases separated the two germline ends. There are 15 residues in the CDR3. Looked up from germline, CDR1 is LNHDA and CDR2 is SQIVND (reference sequence). The CDR3 DNA reads as TGTGCCAGTAGTATGGGTCGGGGGTCCGTAACTGAAGCTTTCTTT. It yields the protein CASSMGRGSVTEAFF.

J is TRBJ2-1 and V is TRBV6-6, with 8 bases aligning to TRBD2. V dropped 6 bases and J dropped 6; count of bases not matched to a gene: 4. In germline, CDR1 is MNHNY, CDR2 SVGAGI (reference sequence). This CDR3 is built from 13 residues. DNA of the CDR3: TGTGCCAGCAGGATTACTAGCGGCAATGAGCAGTTCTTC. Translated, it gives CASRITSGNEQFF.

V is TRBV7-7 and J is TRBJ2-5; a possible D gene is TRBD2 (5 bases). CDR1 and CDR2 from the germline V gene are SSHAT and FNYEAQ (reference sequence). The CDR3 runs to 15 residues. The V gene lost 5 bases and the J gene lost 5 bases, with 18 bases spanning the gap. CDR3 loop: CASSPSSLAGETQYF. DNA of the CDR3: TGTGCCAGCAGCCCATCCTCCCTAGCCGGGGAGACCCAGTACTTC.

This chain joins TRBV7-9 and TRBJ2-4, with D unclear. Trimming pared 5 bases from V and 11 bases from J, leaving 19 bases between. From germline, CDR1 is SEHNR and CDR2 FQNEAQ (reference sequence). This CDR3 has 14 amino acids. This chain's CDR3 is CASSHSILTRLQYF. The CDR3 DNA reads as TGTGCCAGCAGCCACTCTATATTGACCAGGCTTCAGTACTTC. The variable domain in full, completed from reference TRBV7-9 and TRBJ2-4, reads DTGVSQNPRHKITKRGQNVTFRCDPISEHNRLYWYRQTLGQGPEFLTYFQNEAQLEKSRLLSDRFSAERPKGSFSTLEIQRTEQGDSAMYLCASSHSILTRLQYFGAGTRLSVL.

The chain uses TRBV19 and TRBJ1-5, with no clear D. CDR3 size: 14 residues. Germline CDR1 and CDR2: LNHDA and SQIVND (reference sequence). Trimming shortened V by 4 bases and J by 1 base, and 8 bases separated the two germline ends. In DNA, the CDR3 is TGTGCCAGTAGTAGGGGAGGAAGCAATCAGCCCCAGCATTTT. This codes for CASSRGGSNQPQHF. Using reference TRBV19 and TRBJ1-5 for the parts outside the CDR3, the full variable domain is DGGITQSPKYLFRKEGQNVTLSCEQNLNHDAMYWYRQDPGQGLRLIYYSQIVNDFQKGDIAEGYSVSREKKESFPLTVTSAQKNPTAFYLCASSRGGSNQPQHFGDGTRLSIL.

The chain recombines TRBV21-1 with TRBJ1-6; the D call of TRBD1 is as the table states it, not checked on the DNA. TRBV21-1 is designated a pseudogene. The CDR3 totals 17 residues. DNA for the CDR3: TGTGCCAGCAGCAATAAAAACAGGGTCCTATTTAATTCACCCCTCCACTTT. This sequence encodes CASSNKNRVLFNSPLHF.

This clone showed up just once. This chain links TRBV5-1 with TRBJ2-7; TRBD1 is a possible D gene (6 bases). The germline CDR1 and CDR2 sequences are SGHRS and YFSETQ. V dropped 5 bases and J dropped 0 bases, with 12 bases sitting between them. The CDR3 is made up of 14 amino acids. The CDR3 nucleotides are TGCGCCAGCAGTACTCAGGGGTCCTCCTACGAGCAGTACTTC. This translates into CASSTQGSSYEQYF.

The chain's CDR3 is CASRDPGQGHDGYTF. CDR3 sequence (DNA): TGTGCCAGCAGAGACCCGGGACAGGGCCACGACGGCTACACCTTC. V gene TRBV7-3 combines with J gene TRBJ1-2; 9 positions match TRBD1. The V gene end was trimmed by 6 bases and the J gene end by 8 bases; junction bases not matched to a gene: 13. This CDR3 has 15 residues. Germline CDR1 SGHTA, CDR2 FQGTGA. Drawing the rest from reference TRBV7-3 and TRBJ1-2, the complete variable domain is GAGVSQTPSNKVTEKGKYVELRCDPISGHTALYWYRQSLGQGPEFLIYFQGTGAADDSGLPNDRFFAVRPEGSVSTLKIQRTERGDSAVYLCASRDPGQGHDGYTFGSGTRLTVV.

The chain carries TRBV6-5 and TRBJ1-1; 9 nucleotides align to TRBD1. The ends lost 6 bases at V and 5 bases at J; junction bases unmatched: 7. The length of the CDR3 is 14 residues. Germline V lookup: CDR1 MNHEY, CDR2 SVGAGI. The CDR3 region is CASSSDRGATEAFF. The CDR3 nucleotides are TGTGCCAGCAGCAGTGACAGGGGGGCGACTGAAGCTTTCTTT.

This clone was detected only once. The genes are TRBV28 and TRBJ1-5; tentative D call: TRBD1 (5 bases). Trimming left V 3 bases short and J 6 bases short, with 6 bases between. This CDR3 region has 12 residues. Germline V gene sequence: CDR1 MDHEN, CDR2 SYDVKM. The CDR3 coding sequence is TGTGCCAGCAGTTTCAGGGTTCAGCCCCAGCATTTT. It specifies CASSFRVQPQHF.

The chain couples TRBV5-4 to TRBJ2-7, with 9 bases fitting TRBD2. J gave up 0 bases and V 0 bases, and 10 bases lay outside the gene matches. This CDR3 is 18 amino acids long. Germline CDR1 SGHNT, CDR2 YYREEE (reference sequence). The CDR3 bases are TGTGCCAGCAGCTTGGTTAGGGCTAGCGGGACCAGCTCCTACGAGCAGTACTTC. This sequence encodes CASSLVRASGTSSYEQYF.

This clone has only one observation. The V gene is TRBV7-9, the J gene TRBJ1-5; TRBD1 is a possible D gene (6 bases). Germline CDR1 and CDR2: SEHNR and FQNEAQ (reference sequence). The CDR3 runs 17 residues. V was cut by 7 bases and J by 0 bases, with 19 bases left in between. In DNA, the CDR3 is TGTGCCAGCACCTTGGGAGGGGGTTTAGATAGCAATCAGCCCCAGCATTTT. This translates into CASTLGGGLDSNQPQHF. The full variable domain, rest sourced from reference TRBV7-9 and TRBJ1-5, is DTGVSQNPRHKITKRGQNVTFRCDPISEHNRLYWYRQTLGQGPEFLTYFQNEAQLEKSRLLSDRFSAERPKGSFSTLEIQRTEQGDSAMYLCASTLGGGLDSNQPQHFGDGTRLSIL.